The 24 T cell receptor beta chains listed next were all sequenced from one sample in a study of blood T cell repertoires in COVID-19. Assay used: immunoSEQ multiplex PCR; TCRdb lists only in-frame clones, some missing. The data hold some 220,000 clones, with around three quarters observed a single time. The sequenced sample consisted of peripheral blood. The receptors shown here come from a woman in her seventies with acute or convalescent COVID-19.

This clone occurred once. The CDR3 region has the DNA TGTGCCAGCTCACCCAACAGGGGCCTTAACACCGGGGAGCTGTTTTTT. Translation gives CASSPNRGLNTGELFF. This chain joins TRBV18 and TRBJ2-2, with 7 bases that match TRBD1. The V segment lost 3 bases and the J segment 2 bases; nucleotides outside the gene matches: 6. This CDR3 has 16 amino acids. The germline V gene encodes CDR1 KGHSH and CDR2 LQKENI.

This clone was seen a single time. The rearrangement links TRBV6-5 to TRBJ2-5, with D unclear. From germline, CDR1 is MNHEY and CDR2 SVGAGI. Trimming removed 4 bases at V and 1 base at J, with 10 bases between. This CDR3 region has 14 residues. In DNA, the CDR3 is TGTGCCAGCAGTTTCCTCGTCAGCCAAGAGACCCAGTACTTC. It translates to CASSFLVSQETQYF.

This clone has just one count. Other DNA variants within this sample encode the same CDR3. This sequence joins TRBV24-1 and TRBJ2-5; D is possibly TRBD1 (6 bases). CDR3 length: 11 residues. Germline assignment: CDR1 KGHDR and CDR2 SFDVKD. V lost 0 bases and J 11 bases, leaving 6 bases between the germline ends. CDR3 bases: TGTGCCACCAGTGATTTGGGACAGCAGTACTTC. Residues: CATSDLGQQYF.

J is TRBJ2-1 and V is TRBV6-5; 7 nucleotides line up with TRBD2. The V and J ends lost 4 bases and 3 bases, in that order; junction bases with no gene match: 9. CDR3 length equals 16 residues. Per the germline V gene, CDR1 is MNHEY and CDR2 is SVGAGI. For the CDR3, the DNA is TGTGCCAGCAGTTCGGAGCGGGGAATGGGCTACAATGAGCAGTTCTTC. It codes for CASSSERGMGYNEQFF.

The CDR3, as DNA: TGTGCCAGCAGCTTGGGAGGGTACCAAGAGACCCAGTACTTC. Translated: CASSLGGYQETQYF. The chain uses TRBV11-2 and TRBJ2-5; 7 nucleotides align to TRBD2. The CDR3 is made up of 14 amino acids. Germline V gives CDR1 SGHAT, CDR2 FQNNGV. The V and J ends lost 3 bases and 0 bases, in that order; junction bases with no gene match: 1.

V and J are TRBV9 and TRBJ1-6; 7 bases are shared with TRBD1. The CDR3 runs to 16 residues. V shed 4 bases, J shed 10 bases, and the junction held 14 bases outside the gene matches. Germline V CDR1 and CDR2: SGDLS, YYNGEE. CDR3 sequence reads: CASSPTGQPTGSPLHF. The CDR3 DNA is TGTGCCAGCAGCCCAACGGGACAGCCTACAGGATCACCCCTCCACTTT.

The rearrangement uses TRBV4-1 and TRBJ1-5; no reliable D call. V lost 0 bases, J lost 7 bases, and 7 bases lay in between. There are 13 residues in the CDR3. Germline CDR1 reads MGHRA; CDR2 reads YSYEKL. CDR3 protein: CASSQDPSQPQHF. The CDR3 DNA sequence: TGCGCCAGCAGCCAAGATCCCTCCCAGCCCCAGCATTTT.

A single count supports this clone. The gene calls are TRBV6-1 and TRBJ1-5, with D possibly TRBD1 on 5 matching bases. Germline V gene data show CDR1 as MNHNS and CDR2 as SASEGT. The length of the CDR3 is 15 residues. V lost 0 bases to trimming and J lost 6 bases, with 12 bases between them. CDR3 amino acids: CASSEAGGVGQPQHF. The CDR3 DNA is TGTGCCAGCAGTGAAGCCGGGGGGGTAGGTCAGCCCCAGCATTTT.

The CDR3 sequence is CASSATTVTGYEQYV. For the CDR3, the DNA is TGTGCCAGCTCGGCCACAACGGTTACGGGCTACGAGCAGTACGTC. The chain joins TRBV18 to TRBJ2-7, with unresolved D. The CDR3 sequence is 15 residues long. V gave up 6 bases and J gave up 3 bases, with 18 bases separating them. Looked up from germline, CDR1 is KGHSH and CDR2 is LQKENI.

This chain uses TRBV24-1 with TRBJ2-1, with D possibly matching TRBD1 (6 bases). The CDR3 loop spans 12 amino acids. The V end lost 5 bases, the J end lost 7 bases, and 8 bases lay between the germline ends. From germline, CDR1 is KGHDR and CDR2 SFDVKD. CDR3 in DNA: TGTGCCACCAGTGCTAGGGGGAATGAGCAGTTCTTC. Translation: CATSARGNEQFF.

The rearrangement uses TRBV3-1 (or the pseudogene TRBV3-2) and TRBJ2-3; D remains ambiguous. This CDR3 contains 14 residues. V was pared by 0 bases and J by 0 bases, with 4 bases between. Per the germline V gene, CDR1 is LGHDT and CDR2 is YNNKEL (reference sequence). CDR3 in amino acids: CASSQDRSTDTQYF. CDR3 in DNA: TGTGCCAGCAGCCAAGACAGAAGCACAGATACGCAGTATTTT.

The chain employs TRBV2 and TRBJ2-3; 7 positions match TRBD1. The germline gives CDR1 SNHLY, CDR2 FYNNEI. V shed 3 bases and J 3 bases; nucleotides not matched to a gene: 3. The CDR3 sequence is 14 residues long. The CDR3 nucleotides are TGTGCCAGCAGTGACGCCAGGGGGACAGATACGCAGTATTTT. Translating it yields CASSDARGTDTQYF. Full variable domain (outside the CDR3, taken from reference TRBV2 and TRBJ2-3): EPEVTQTPSHQVTQMGQEVILRCVPISNHLYFYWYRQILGQKVEFLVSFYNNEISEKSEIFDDQFSVERPDGSNFTLKIRSTKLEDSAMYFCASSDARGTDTQYFGPGTRLTVL.

V and J are TRBV7-8 and TRBJ1-6; D is perhaps TRBD1 (5 bases). The CDR3 sequence is 19 residues long. V lost 5 bases and J 0 bases, leaving 20 bases between the germline ends. Looked up from germline, CDR1 is SGHVS and CDR2 is FQNEAQ. For the CDR3, the DNA is TGTGCCAGCAGCGCGCGATCCCGACAGAGTTTCTCCTATAATTCACCCCTCCACTTT. Translation gives CASSARSRQSFSYNSPLHF.

The chain uses TRBV28 and TRBJ2-1, with TRBD2 matching over 10 bases. V gave up 5 bases and J gave up 7 bases; unmatched junction bases: 5. There are 14 residues in the CDR3. Per the germline V gene, CDR1 is MDHEN and CDR2 is SYDVKM. The CDR3 DNA is TGTGCCAGCAGTAGCGGGGGGGGTCGGAATGAGCAGTTCTTC. Translation gives CASSSGGGRNEQFF. Complete variable domain (other parts from reference TRBV28 and TRBJ2-1): DVKVTQSSRYLVKRTGEKVFLECVQDMDHENMFWYRQDPGLGLRLIYFSYDVKMKEKGDIPEGYSVSREKKERFSLILESASTNQTSMYLCASSSGGGRNEQFFGPGTRLTVL.

CDR3 in amino acids: CASSQDVYGTDHNSPLHF. For the CDR3, the DNA is TGCGCCAGCAGCCAAGATGTATATGGGACAGACCATAATTCACCCCTCCACTTT. The chain carries TRBV4-1 and TRBJ1-6; 7 nucleotides agree with TRBD1. The germline CDR1 and CDR2 sequences are MGHRA and YSYEKL. The CDR3 loop spans 18 amino acids. J lost 5 bases, V lost 0 bases, and 10 bases had no gene match.

The CDR3 protein is CASSQQGARETQYF. CDR3 in DNA: TGTGCCAGCAGCCAACAGGGGGCTAGGGAGACCCAGTACTTC. The chain is built from TRBV11-2 and TRBJ2-5, with 9 nucleotides matching TRBD1. This CDR3 is 14 amino acids long. Germline V gene data show CDR1 as SGHAT and CDR2 as FQNNGV. The V segment lost 5 bases and the J segment 5 bases; nucleotides outside the gene matches: 6. Combining the CDR3 with reference TRBV11-2 and TRBJ2-5 gives the whole variable domain EAGVAQSPRYKIIEKRQSVAFWCNPISGHATLYWYQQILGQGPKLLIQFQNNGVVDDSQLPKDRFSAERLKGVDSTLKIQPAKLEDSAVYLCASSQQGARETQYFGPGTRLLVL.

The CDR3, as DNA: TGCGCCAGCAGCCACGACTTGGTCAATGAGCAGTTCTTC. Residues: CASSHDLVNEQFF. V is TRBV5-1 and J is TRBJ2-1; D remains ambiguous. The CDR3 covers 13 residues. Germline V CDR1 and CDR2: SGHRS, YFSETQ. V lost 4 bases to trimming and J lost 6 bases, with 11 bases between them.

Concerning this clone itself: One junction end does not reproduce the germline sequence, and a read error may be involved. The chain has TRBV6-4 and TRBJ2-2; TRBD1 agrees at 9 bases. This CDR3 has 16 residues. Per germline, CDR1 MRHNA and CDR2 SNTAGT. Here the CDR3 DNA reads TGTGCCAGCAGCCTAAATGGACAGGGGAACCCCGGGGAGCTGTTTTTT. This gives the protein CASSLNGQGNPGELFF.

This rearrangement joins TRBV11-2 to TRBJ2-5, with 11 bases matching TRBD1. Per germline, CDR1 SGHAT and CDR2 FQNNGV. The ends lost 5 bases at V and 4 bases at J; junction bases unmatched: 18. CDR3 size: 19 residues. The CDR3 protein is CASSPGSGTGGRSRETQYF. The CDR3 DNA is TGTGCCAGCAGCCCGGGGTCCGGGACAGGGGGTAGGAGCAGAGAGACCCAGTACTTC.

V gene TRBV7-9 combines with J gene TRBJ1-1; D is ambiguous. Per the germline V gene, CDR1 is SEHNR and CDR2 is FQNEAQ (reference sequence). This CDR3 spans 16 amino acids. V dropped 1 base and J dropped 0 bases, with 12 bases sitting between them. Here the CDR3 reads CASSLGVSRVNTEAFF. Here the CDR3 DNA reads TGTGCCAGCAGCTTAGGTGTCAGTCGGGTGAACACTGAAGCTTTCTTT.

The V gene is TRBV9, the J gene TRBJ2-2; 9 bases align to TRBD2. CDR1 is SGDLS, CDR2 YYNGEE, per germline. Trimming at V came to 2 bases and at J to 6 bases, leaving 8 bases not matched to a gene. The CDR3 contains 16 residues. The CDR3 protein is CASSVSSGGMAGELFF. The CDR3 nucleotides are TGTGCCAGCAGCGTTAGTAGCGGGGGTATGGCCGGGGAGCTGTTTTTT.

V usage is TRBV14 and J usage is TRBJ1-6; TRBD1 might be the D (6 bases). This CDR3 contains 16 residues. Trimming stripped 0 bases from V and 7 bases from J, with 13 bases between. Germline V CDR1 and CDR2: SGHDN, FVKESK. Written as DNA, the CDR3 is TGTGCCAGCAGCCAAGATGGCGCAGGGACAAATTCACCCCTCCACTTT. Translation gives CASSQDGAGTNSPLHF.

This chain joins TRBV7-2 and TRBJ2-7; maybe TRBD2 (6 bases). The CDR3 length is 14 residues. Trimming cost V 7 bases and J 0 bases, with 13 bases left between them. CDR1 is SGHTA and CDR2 is FQGNSA in the germline V gene. CDR3 amino acids: CASMGGVYSYEQYF. The CDR3 DNA follows: TGTGCCAGCATGGGCGGGGTGTACTCCTACGAGCAGTACTTC.

This rearrangement joins TRBV5-1 to TRBJ1-2; weak D call: TRBD1 (5 bases). The CDR3 is 16 residues long. From germline, CDR1 is SGHRS and CDR2 YFSETQ. V was pared by 4 bases and J by 8 bases, with 24 bases between. The CDR3 region has the DNA TGCGCCAGCAGCCAACTACAGGATTCAGGACGCAAAGGCTACACCTTC. Amino acid sequence: CASSQLQDSGRKGYTF.